This T cell receptor (beta chain) was captured in a study of blood T cell repertoires in COVID-19. Study context: The cDNA or gDNA used as material had been derived from T cells, B-cell-depleted T cells, or PBMCs.

In the authors' methods: Using reference gene primer amplification, nucleated cell counts were estimated. Sequenced by immunoSEQ multiplex PCR; TCRdb stores in-frame clones only, minus some. The DNA gave D and trimming, while V, J and clone size come from that table. The top ten clones hold about 2.3% of a sample with roughly 400,000 clones, more than 70% of them seen once. Seattle patients were enrolled while actively infected and followed longitudinally. This clone was recorded once. Germline V lookup: CDR1 LGHDT, CDR2 YNNKEL (reference sequence). The V end was cut by 1 base, the J end by 9 bases, with 13 bases between. The CDR3 contains 14 residues.

The chain employs TRBV3-1 (or the pseudogene TRBV3-2) and TRBJ1-3, with D unclear. The receptor's source is a woman in her fifties or sixties with COVID-19, enrolled during active disease. Sample: peripheral blood. CDR3 in DNA: TGTGCCAGCAGCCAAGGGAGTCCCGCCGGCACCATATATTTT. It specifies CASSQGSPAGTIYF.